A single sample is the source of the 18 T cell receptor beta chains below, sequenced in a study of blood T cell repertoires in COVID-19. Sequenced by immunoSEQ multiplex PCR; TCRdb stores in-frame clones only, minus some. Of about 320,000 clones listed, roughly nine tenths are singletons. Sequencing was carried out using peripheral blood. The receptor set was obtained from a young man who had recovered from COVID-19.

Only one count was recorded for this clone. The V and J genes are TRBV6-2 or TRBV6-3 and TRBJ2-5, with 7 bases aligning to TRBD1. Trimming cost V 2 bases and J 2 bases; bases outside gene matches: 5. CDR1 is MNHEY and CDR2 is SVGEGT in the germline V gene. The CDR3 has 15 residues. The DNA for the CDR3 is TGTGCCAGCAGTTACATGACAGGGCGACAAGAGACCCAGTACTTC. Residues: CASSYMTGRQETQYF.

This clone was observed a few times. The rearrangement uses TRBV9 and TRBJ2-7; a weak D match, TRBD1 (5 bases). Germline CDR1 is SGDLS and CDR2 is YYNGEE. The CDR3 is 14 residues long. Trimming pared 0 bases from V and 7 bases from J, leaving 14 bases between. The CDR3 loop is CASSVAAGLGEQYF. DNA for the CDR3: TGTGCCAGCAGCGTAGCGGCAGGGTTGGGGGAGCAGTACTTC.

The CDR3 nucleotides read TGTGCCAGTAGTTCAAACAGGATTAATCAGCCCCAGCATTTT. Its translation is CASSSNRINQPQHF. The rearrangement uses TRBV19 and TRBJ1-5; possibly TRBD1 for D (5 bases). The CDR3 extends over 14 amino acids. Germline V gene data show CDR1 as LNHDA and CDR2 as SQIVND (reference sequence). Trimming cost V 5 bases and J 4 bases, with 12 bases left between them. Filled out from reference TRBV19 and TRBJ1-5, the complete variable domain reads DGGITQSPKYLFRKEGQNVTLSCEQNLNHDAMYWYRQDPGQGLRLIYYSQIVNDFQKGDIAEGYSVSREKKESFPLTVTSAQKNPTAFYLCASSSNRINQPQHFGDGTRLSIL.

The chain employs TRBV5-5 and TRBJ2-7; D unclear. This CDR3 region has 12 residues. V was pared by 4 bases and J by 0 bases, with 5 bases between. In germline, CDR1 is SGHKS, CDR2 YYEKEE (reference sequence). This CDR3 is CASSKYSYEQYF. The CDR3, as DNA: TGTGCCAGCAGCAAATACTCCTACGAGCAGTACTTC.

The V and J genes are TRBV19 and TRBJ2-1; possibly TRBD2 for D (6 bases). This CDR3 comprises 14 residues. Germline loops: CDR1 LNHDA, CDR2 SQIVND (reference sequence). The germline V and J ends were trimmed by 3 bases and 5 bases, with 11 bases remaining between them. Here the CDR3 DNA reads TGTGCCAGTAGTATCACGGGAGTTAACAATGAGCAGTTCTTC. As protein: CASSITGVNNEQFF.

The CDR3 region is CASSTRSYEQYF. CDR3 bases: TGTGCCAGCAGTACTAGATCCTACGAGCAGTACTTC. The chain uses TRBV6-5 and TRBJ2-7; a possible D gene is TRBD2 (5 bases). Trimming removed 5 bases at V and 1 base at J, with 6 bases between. This CDR3 comprises 12 residues. CDR1 MNHEY and CDR2 SVGAGI come from the germline V gene.

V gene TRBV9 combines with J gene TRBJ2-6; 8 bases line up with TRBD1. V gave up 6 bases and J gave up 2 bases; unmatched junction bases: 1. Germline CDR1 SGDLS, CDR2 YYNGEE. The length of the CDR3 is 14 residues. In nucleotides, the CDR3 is TGTGCCAGCACAGGGGGCGCTGGGGCCAACGTCCTGACTTTC. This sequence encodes CASTGGAGANVLTF.

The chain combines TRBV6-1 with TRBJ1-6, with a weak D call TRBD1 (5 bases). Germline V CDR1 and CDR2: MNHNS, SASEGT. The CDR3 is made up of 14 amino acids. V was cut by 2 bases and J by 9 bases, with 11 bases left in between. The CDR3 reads CASSEQGKGSPLHF. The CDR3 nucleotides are TGTGCCAGCAGTGAACAGGGAAAAGGTTCACCCCTCCACTTT.

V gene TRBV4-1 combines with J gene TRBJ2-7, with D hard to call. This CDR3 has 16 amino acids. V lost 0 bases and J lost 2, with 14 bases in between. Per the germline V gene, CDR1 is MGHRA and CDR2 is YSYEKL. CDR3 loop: CASSQDSTRSTYEQYF. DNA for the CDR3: TGCGCCAGCAGCCAAGATTCAACGAGGAGTACCTACGAGCAGTACTTC.

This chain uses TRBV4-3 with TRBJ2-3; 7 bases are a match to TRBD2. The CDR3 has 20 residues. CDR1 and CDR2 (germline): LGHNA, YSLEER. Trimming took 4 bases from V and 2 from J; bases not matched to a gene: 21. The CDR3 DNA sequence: TGCGCCAGCAGCCTCTTAACGGGACTAAATTCAGCCCCCACCACAGATACGCAGTATTTT. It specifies CASSLLTGLNSAPTTDTQYF.

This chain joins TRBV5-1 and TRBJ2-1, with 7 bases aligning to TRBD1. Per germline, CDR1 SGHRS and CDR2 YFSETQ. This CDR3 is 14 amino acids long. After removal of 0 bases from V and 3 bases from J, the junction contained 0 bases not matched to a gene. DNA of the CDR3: TGCGCCAGCAGCTTGGGACAGGGCTACAATGAGCAGTTCTTC. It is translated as CASSLGQGYNEQFF.

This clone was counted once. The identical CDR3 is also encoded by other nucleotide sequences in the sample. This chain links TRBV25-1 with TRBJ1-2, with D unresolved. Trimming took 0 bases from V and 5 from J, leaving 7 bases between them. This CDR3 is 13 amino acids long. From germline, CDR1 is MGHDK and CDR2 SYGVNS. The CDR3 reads CASSEYPGYGYTF. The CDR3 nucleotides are TGTGCCAGCAGTGAATATCCGGGGTATGGCTACACCTTC.

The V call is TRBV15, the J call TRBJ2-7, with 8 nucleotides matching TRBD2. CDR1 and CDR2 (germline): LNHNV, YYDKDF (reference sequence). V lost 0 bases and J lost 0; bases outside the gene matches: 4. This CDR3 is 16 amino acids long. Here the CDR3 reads CATSRDRREVSYEQYF. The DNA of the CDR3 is TGTGCCACCAGCAGAGATCGGCGGGAGGTCTCCTACGAGCAGTACTTC.

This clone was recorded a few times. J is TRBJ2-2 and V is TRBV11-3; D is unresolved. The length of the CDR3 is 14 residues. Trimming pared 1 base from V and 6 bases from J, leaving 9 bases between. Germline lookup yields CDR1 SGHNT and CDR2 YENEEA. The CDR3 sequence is CASSLGFSPGELFF. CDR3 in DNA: TGTGCCAGCAGCTTAGGTTTTAGCCCCGGGGAGCTGTTTTTT.

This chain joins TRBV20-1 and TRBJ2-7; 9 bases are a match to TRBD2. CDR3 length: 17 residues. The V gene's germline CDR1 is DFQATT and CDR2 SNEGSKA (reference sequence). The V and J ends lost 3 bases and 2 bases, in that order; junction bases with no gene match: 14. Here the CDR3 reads CSASGPSERGDPYEQYF. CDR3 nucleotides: TGCAGTGCTAGTGGGCCCTCGGAGCGGGGGGATCCCTACGAGCAGTACTTC.

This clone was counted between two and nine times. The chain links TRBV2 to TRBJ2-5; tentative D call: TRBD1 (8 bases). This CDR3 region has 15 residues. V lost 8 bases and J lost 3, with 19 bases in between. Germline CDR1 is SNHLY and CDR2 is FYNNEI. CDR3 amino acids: CASGGGQAIEETQYF. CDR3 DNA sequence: TGTGCCAGCGGCGGGGGACAGGCAATCGAAGAGACCCAGTACTTC.

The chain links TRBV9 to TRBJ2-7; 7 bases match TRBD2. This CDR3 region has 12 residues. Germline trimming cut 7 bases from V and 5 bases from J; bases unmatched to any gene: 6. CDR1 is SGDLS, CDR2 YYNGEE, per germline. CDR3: CASGRGRDEQYF. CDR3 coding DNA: TGTGCCAGCGGTCGCGGGAGAGACGAGCAGTACTTC.

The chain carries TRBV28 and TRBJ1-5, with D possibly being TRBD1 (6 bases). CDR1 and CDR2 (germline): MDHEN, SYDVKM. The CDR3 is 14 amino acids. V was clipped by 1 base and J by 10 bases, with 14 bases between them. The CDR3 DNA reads TGTGCCAGCAGTTTATCGTCCAGGGGTCTACCCCAGCATTTT. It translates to CASSLSSRGLPQHF.